The 32 T cell receptor beta chains below all came from one sample that was sequenced in a study of T-cell reconstitution after alpha-beta-depleted transplantation in children. Unique molecular identifiers were incorporated when the TCRbeta library was constructed. TCRdb used MiXCR to reprocess the PCR reads, holding one entry per CDR3 protein. The profile covers hundreds of thousands of distinct CDR3 sequences, with approximately 10% appearing a single time and less than 4.5% taken by the ten largest. The sample in question was PBMCs from the stem cell graft donor, obtained from the stem cell graft. Receptors were obtained from a human donor who donated a stem cell graft to a child with acute myeloid leukemia.

This clonotype has only a few counts. The V and J genes are TRBV9 and TRBJ1-1; 7 nucleotides line up with TRBD1. CDR3 length: 14 residues. The V gene end was trimmed by 2 bases and the J gene end by 11 bases; junction bases not matched to a gene: 12. Germline CDR1 reads SGDLS; CDR2 reads YYNGEE. CDR3 nucleotide sequence: TGTGCCAGCAGCGTGGATCCACAGGGGTTGGATGCTTTCTTT. It is translated as CASSVDPQGLDAFF.

This clonotype has a handful of counts. The chain combines TRBV6-2 or TRBV6-3 with TRBJ2-7; TRBD2 matches 11 bases. The V segment lost 7 bases and the J segment 2 bases; nucleotides outside the gene matches: 10. Looked up from germline, CDR1 is MNHEY and CDR2 is SVGEGT. The CDR3 extends over 16 amino acids. CDR3 amino acids: CASTTVTSGVTYEQYF. Here the CDR3 DNA reads TGTGCCAGCACCACCGTGACTAGCGGGGTGACCTACGAGCAGTACTTC.

This rearrangement joins TRBV27 to TRBJ2-4, with a weak D call TRBD2 (5 bases). CDR3 length equals 14 residues. Germline V gene data show CDR1 as MNHEY and CDR2 as SMNVEV (reference sequence). V lost 8 bases, J lost 3 bases, and 14 bases lay in between. CDR3 sequence reads: CASGPGSYKNIQYF. The CDR3 DNA sequence: TGTGCCAGCGGGCCGGGGAGCTACAAAAACATTCAGTACTTC.

In its sample, this clonotype was seen a few times. The V and J genes are TRBV6-6 and TRBJ2-1; D ambiguous. This CDR3 spans 12 amino acids. The V end lost 3 bases, the J end lost 5 bases, and 5 bases lay between the germline ends. Germline CDR1 is MNHNY and CDR2 is SVGAGI (reference sequence). The CDR3 coding sequence is TGTGCCAGCAGTTATGAGCACAATGAGCAGTTCTTC. Protein sequence: CASSYEHNEQFF.

This chain connects TRBV7-2 to TRBJ1-6; 9 positions match TRBD1. From germline, CDR1 is SGHTA and CDR2 FQGNSA. The CDR3 is 14 amino acids. V dropped 5 bases and J dropped 10; count of bases not matched to a gene: 6. This chain's CDR3 is CASSNTGGRSPLHF. The CDR3 DNA reads TGTGCCAGCAGCAACACAGGGGGCAGGTCACCCCTCCACTTT. Variable domain in full (rest from reference TRBV7-2 and TRBJ1-6): GAGVSQSPSNKVTEKGKDVELRCDPISGHTALYWYRQSLGQGLEFLIYFQGNSAPDKSGLPSDRFSAERTGGSVSTLTIQRTQQEDSAVYLCASSNTGGRSPLHFGNGTRLTVT.

This clonotype showed up many times. This chain connects TRBV29-1 to TRBJ1-1; 9 positions agree with TRBD1. V was pared by 4 bases and J by 2 bases, with 2 bases of the junction left unmatched. Germline values: CDR1 SQVTM, CDR2 ANQGSEA. The CDR3 extends over 13 amino acids. CDR3 coding DNA: TGCAGCGTTGTGGACAGGGGTAACACTGAAGCTTTCTTT. This sequence encodes CSVVDRGNTEAFF. The full variable domain, completed using reference TRBV29-1 and TRBJ1-1, is SAVISQKPSRDICQRGTSLTIQCQVDSQVTMMFWYRQQPGQSLTLIATANQGSEATYESGFVIDKFPISRPNLTFSTLTVSNMSPEDSSIYLCSVVDRGNTEAFFGQGTRLTVV.

The chain employs TRBV24-1 and TRBJ2-3; no reliable D call. Trimming shortened V by 3 bases and J by 0 bases, and 6 bases separated the two germline ends. The CDR3 sequence is 14 residues long. Germline-derived CDR1 and CDR2 are KGHDR and SFDVKD. The CDR3 loop reads CATSDQWSTDTQYF. DNA of the CDR3: TGTGCCACCAGTGATCAATGGAGCACAGATACGCAGTATTTT.

This clonotype has just a few counts. The chain has TRBV18 and TRBJ1-4; TRBD1 agrees at 7 bases. Germline values: CDR1 KGHSH, CDR2 LQKENI. The CDR3 contains 14 residues. The trim removed 2 bases at V and 6 bases at J, leaving 3 bases unmatched. Written as DNA, the CDR3 is TGTGCCAGCTCACCAGCCGGGACAGATGAAAAACTGTTTTTT. Protein sequence: CASSPAGTDEKLFF.

This clonotype was picked up a small number of times. The V call is TRBV27, the J call TRBJ2-7, with 8 bases aligning to TRBD1. CDR1 is MNHEY, CDR2 SMNVEV, per germline (reference sequence). V was clipped by 5 bases and J by 6 bases; unmatched bases: 9. The CDR3 length is 14 residues. Here the CDR3 reads CASSPLTGVGEQYF. CDR3 DNA sequence: TGTGCCAGCAGTCCCCTGACAGGGGTGGGCGAGCAGTACTTC.

This chain links TRBV5-1 with TRBJ1-2; 8 nucleotides align to TRBD1. The CDR3 spans 17 residues. Looked up from germline, CDR1 is SGHRS and CDR2 is YFSETQ. V lost 2 bases and J lost 4; bases outside the gene matches: 13. The CDR3 spells CASSFRPLDRETYGYTF. In DNA, the CDR3 is TGCGCCAGCAGCTTCAGGCCACTGGACAGGGAAACCTATGGCTACACCTTC.

This clonotype appeared many times. J is TRBJ1-6 and V is TRBV11-2; D uncertain. From germline, CDR1 is SGHAT and CDR2 FQNNGV. V dropped 5 bases and J dropped 3 bases, with 8 bases sitting between them. This CDR3 contains 14 residues. The DNA of the CDR3 is TGTGCCAGCAGCCTAGGCAACTATAATTCACCCCTCCACTTT. Protein: CASSLGNYNSPLHF.

This clonotype was observed a few times. The chain recombines TRBV4-3 with TRBJ2-1; maybe TRBD2 (6 bases). The CDR3 is 15 amino acids. Germline lookup yields CDR1 LGHNA and CDR2 YSLEER. V was trimmed by 4 bases and J by 6 bases, leaving 16 bases between them. The CDR3 loop is CASSPATSSVNEQFF. The CDR3 DNA is TGCGCCAGCAGCCCAGCGACTAGTTCGGTCAATGAGCAGTTCTTC.

Notes on this clonotype: Since no conserved phenylalanine or tryptophan closes the CDR3, a read error is the likely cause. This sequence joins TRBV29-1 and TRBJ2-7; D is undetermined. CDR3 length equals 13 residues. V lost 4 bases, J lost 2 bases, and 12 bases lay in between. Germline V gives CDR1 SQVTM, CDR2 ANQGSEA. The CDR3 coding sequence is TGCAGCGTTGTGGGTCAGGTGGCCTACGAGCAGTACTAC. This translates into CSVVGQVAYEQYY.

This clonotype appeared many times. The chain links TRBV5-1 to TRBJ2-3; D remains ambiguous. Per germline, CDR1 SGHRS and CDR2 YFSETQ. The CDR3 extends over 14 amino acids. V was clipped by 3 bases and J by 2 bases, with 10 bases between them. In nucleotides, the CDR3 is TGCGCCAGCAGCTATTCGACTGCCACAGATACGCAGTATTTT. Translating it yields CASSYSTATDTQYF.

This clonotype was counted ten times or more. CDR3 nucleotide sequence: TGCGCCAGCAGCTTGGACCCCGGTGGGTCTGGAAACACCATATATTTT. Protein: CASSLDPGGSGNTIYF. This chain uses TRBV5-1 with TRBJ1-3; D gene uncertain. Germline V CDR1 and CDR2: SGHRS, YFSETQ. Trimming shortened V by 0 bases and J by 1 base, and 11 bases separated the two germline ends. CDR3 length: 16 residues.

This clonotype was counted at least ten times. CDR3 loop: CASGWQINEQFF. The CDR3 DNA reads as TGTGCCAGCGGGTGGCAAATCAATGAGCAGTTCTTC. V gene TRBV2 combines with J gene TRBJ2-1; no clear D. The germline gives CDR1 SNHLY, CDR2 FYNNEI. Trimming shortened V by 8 bases and J by 6 bases, and 11 bases separated the two germline ends. CDR3 length: 12 amino acids.

This clonotype was counted only a few times. V and J are TRBV15 and TRBJ2-5, with D unresolved. Germline CDR1 is LNHNV and CDR2 is YYDKDF (reference sequence). The CDR3 loop spans 13 amino acids. V gave up 6 bases and J gave up 4 bases, with 12 bases separating them. The CDR3, as DNA: TGTGCCACCAGAGCACCCGCCGGAGAGACCCAGTACTTC. The encoded protein is CATRAPAGETQYF.

This clonotype was detected once. V is TRBV5-6 and J is TRBJ1-3, with 8 bases fitting TRBD1. CDR1 is SGHDT, CDR2 YYEEEE, per germline. This CDR3 region has 15 residues. V lost 4 bases to trimming and J lost 3 bases; unmatched junction nucleotides: 6. The CDR3 nucleotides read TGTGCCAGCAGCCCTGGACAGGGAGGTGGAAACACCATATATTTT. Translating gives CASSPGQGGGNTIYF.

This clonotype was seen many times. This chain uses TRBV7-2 with TRBJ2-1, with D unresolved. Per germline, CDR1 SGHTA and CDR2 FQGNSA. The ends were cut back, 7 bases at V and 4 bases at J, with 11 bases in the middle. The CDR3 loop spans 13 amino acids. This CDR3 is CASTLRAYNEQFF. CDR3 nucleotide sequence: TGTGCCAGCACCCTAAGGGCTTACAATGAGCAGTTCTTC.

This clonotype was picked up many times. The gene calls are TRBV6-2 or TRBV6-3 and TRBJ1-5, with unresolved D. This CDR3 has 13 residues. Trimming stripped 6 bases from V and 0 bases from J, with 6 bases between. CDR1 is MNHEY and CDR2 is SVGEGT in the germline V gene. The CDR3, as DNA: TGTGCCAGCAGGAAATATAGCAATCAGCCCCAGCATTTT. Its protein product is CASRKYSNQPQHF.

This clonotype showed up just once. The chain uses TRBV19 and TRBJ1-5; D is undetermined. The CDR3 has 16 amino acids. The germline V gene encodes CDR1 LNHDA and CDR2 SQIVND (reference sequence). The V and J ends lost 4 bases and 0 bases respectively, with 13 bases between them. CDR3 DNA: TGTGCCAGTAGTACCCGAAGATTAGATAGCAATCAGCCCCAGCATTTT. As protein: CASSTRRLDSNQPQHF.

There are many counts of this clonotype. This chain uses TRBV20-1 with TRBJ2-7, with TRBD1 matching 8 bases. Germline CDR1 DFQATT, CDR2 SNEGSKA (reference sequence). Trimming cost V 0 bases and J 9 bases; bases outside gene matches: 13. The CDR3 sequence is 15 residues long. Written as DNA, the CDR3 is TGCAGTGCTAGAGATAGTGGGACAGGCTTATCGGGGCAGTACTTC. Amino acids: CSARDSGTGLSGQYF.

This clonotype was observed a few times. CDR3 sequence: CASSLAGVRRDTQYF. Written as DNA, the CDR3 is TGTGCCAGCAGTTTGGCGGGAGTGCGGAGAGATACGCAGTATTTT. This chain links TRBV12-3 or TRBV12-4 with TRBJ2-3; 7 bases line up with TRBD2. This CDR3 has 15 residues. V dropped 3 bases and J dropped 5; count of bases not matched to a gene: 8.

This clonotype appeared many times. The rearrangement links TRBV12-3 or TRBV12-4 to TRBJ2-3, with D uncertain. The CDR3 runs to 13 residues. Trimming took 6 bases from V and 4 from J, leaving 11 bases between them. In DNA form, the CDR3 reads TGTGCCAGCAGGACTTTTAGGGCAGATACGCAGTATTTT. The encoded protein is CASRTFRADTQYF.

The table lists this clonotype with many counts. The J gene is TRBJ2-2, the V gene TRBV12-3 or TRBV12-4, with 7 bases lining up with TRBD1. V gave up 6 bases and J gave up 7 bases; unmatched junction bases: 8. This CDR3 has 14 amino acids. CDR3 sequence (DNA): TGTGCCAGCAGCCTGGGACAGTTTAGCGGGGAGCTGTTTTTT. This translates into CASSLGQFSGELFF.

This clonotype was counted a few times. V gene TRBV3-1 combines with J gene TRBJ1-5; D is perhaps TRBD1 (6 bases). Per the germline V gene, CDR1 is LGHDT and CDR2 is YNNKEL (reference sequence). CDR3 size: 15 residues. V lost 0 bases, J lost 3 bases, and 9 bases lay in between. The CDR3 region is CASSQEAGVNQPQHF. The CDR3, as DNA: TGTGCCAGCAGCCAAGAGGCAGGGGTCAATCAGCCCCAGCATTTT.

Here the CDR3 DNA reads TGCAGTGCTAGAGTAAGGGTAAACTACGAGCAGTACTTC. Translated: CSARVRVNYEQYF. This chain connects TRBV20-1 to TRBJ2-7, with D unclear. The CDR3 covers 13 residues. Germline V lookup: CDR1 DFQATT, CDR2 SNEGSKA (reference sequence). V gave up 1 base and J gave up 3 bases, with 10 bases separating them.

The rearrangement links TRBV12-3 or TRBV12-4 to TRBJ2-5, with D tentatively TRBD1 (6 bases). The V end was cut by 1 base, the J end by 5 bases, with 17 bases between. The CDR3 contains 16 residues. CDR3 protein: CASSLELSGAGETQYF. CDR3 in DNA: TGTGCCAGCAGTTTAGAGCTTTCAGGGGCAGGGGAGACCCAGTACTTC.

This clonotype came up a few times. This chain links TRBV29-1 with TRBJ1-5; D is uncertain. The CDR3 spans 13 residues. Germline CDR1 is SQVTM and CDR2 is ANQGSEA. The V and J ends lost 3 bases and 5 bases respectively, with 11 bases between them. The CDR3 nucleotides are TGCAGCGTTGAGGTGGGGAGGGATCAGCCCCAGCATTTT. Translation: CSVEVGRDQPQHF.

This clonotype was counted between two and nine times. The V and J genes are TRBV29-1 and TRBJ2-7; a possible D gene is TRBD1 (6 bases). CDR3 length: 11 amino acids. Between the trimmed V and J ends, which lost 6 bases and 8 bases, there was a span of 14 bases. Germline V gives CDR1 SQVTM, CDR2 ANQGSEA. CDR3 in DNA: TGCAGCGTCCGGACAGCTTTCCAGCAGTACTTC. This translates into CSVRTAFQQYF.

This clonotype was counted at least ten times. This sequence joins TRBV20-1 and TRBJ2-7; 7 nucleotides agree with TRBD1. The germline V gene has CDR1 DFQATT and CDR2 SNEGSKA (reference sequence). V lost 3 bases to trimming and J lost 6 bases; unmatched junction nucleotides: 8. The CDR3 has 13 residues. CDR3 nucleotides: TGCAGTGCTAGCGCAGGGACAGTTAGCGAGCAGTACTTC. It codes for CSASAGTVSEQYF.

J is TRBJ2-7 and V is TRBV6-2 or TRBV6-3, with 7 bases that match TRBD2. The V gene's germline CDR1 is MNHEY and CDR2 SVGEGT. The CDR3 has 14 residues. J lost 4 bases, V lost 6 bases, and 9 bases had no gene match. The CDR3 DNA reads as TGTGCCAGCAGCCTCCGGGACTACGATTACGAGCAGTACTTC. Amino acid sequence: CASSLRDYDYEQYF.